A selection of T cell receptor beta chains follows, all from one sample in a study of blood T cell repertoires in COVID-19. Assay: immunoSEQ multiplex PCR; the TCRdb copy retains only in-frame clones and omits some. The sample lists under 250,000 clones, roughly 85% occurring once. Sequencing input: PBMCs or T cells enriched from blood (not recorded which). The receptors shown here come from a woman in her fifties or sixties with acute COVID-19. Both conserved end residues are part of each CDR3. D genes are given only for firm matches. Not every row has a clone size; where given, it reads once, few, many or a size class.

TRBJ2-7 - 14 TRBD1 TRBV19 TGTGCCAGTAGTATGACCGACAGGGTAGGCGAGCAGTACTTC CASSMTDRVGEQYF
TRBJ1-2 - 15 - TRBV25-1 TGTGCCAGCAGTGAGCTGGTTACCACGCGCGGTGGCTACACCTTC CASSELVTTRGGYTF
TRBJ2-5 - 13 - TRBV7-2 TGTGCCAGCATGAGCGCAGGGTGGGAGACCCAGTACTTC CASMSAGWETQYF
TRBJ2-5 - 13 - TRBV30 TGTGCCTGGAGTGTACAAGACAGGGAGACCCAGTACTTC CAWSVQDRETQYF
TRBJ1-1 few 15 - TRBV19 TGTGCCAGTAGTATTCGGCCAGGGGAGAACACTGAAGCTTTCTTT CASSIRPGENTEAFF
TRBJ1-2 - 14 - TRBV4-3 TGCGCCAGCAGCCAAGACAGGGTCAACTATGGCTACACCTTC CASSQDRVNYGYTF
TRBJ2-3 - 14 - TRBV20-1 TGCAGTGCTAGTGTAGCGGCAGGATCAGATACGCAGTATTTT CSASVAAGSDTQYF
TRBJ1-4 - 15 TRBD1 TRBV7-2 TGTGCCAGCAGCCTTACACAGGGGTTAGGTGAAAAACTGTTTTTT CASSLTQGLGEKLFF
TRBJ1-3 - 19 - TRBV19 TGTGCCAGTAGTACCCCCTCTGCGGCAGGGGTAAGGTCTGGAAACACCATATATTTT CASSTPSAAGVRSGNTIYF
TRBJ2-5 - 15 - TRBV24-1 TGTGCCACCAGTGAATTCCAGGGTGACCAAGAGACCCAGTACTTC CATSEFQGDQETQYF
TRBJ2-7 - 14 - TRBV11-2 TGTGCCAGCAGCTTAGTACGGAGCTCCTACGAGCAGTACTTC CASSLVRSSYEQYF
TRBJ2-2 few 17 TRBD2 TRBV5-1 TGCGCCAGCAGAGTAACTAGCGGGAACGCGAACACCGGGGAGCTGTTTTTT CASRVTSGNANTGELFF
TRBJ1-1 - 14 TRBD1 TRBV19 TGTGCCAGTAGTGGCAGGGGGCTGGACACTGAAGCTTTCTTT CASSGRGLDTEAFF
TRBJ2-1 few 17 TRBD2 TRBV19 TGTGCCAGTAGCGCTACTAGCGCCTCTAGCTCCTACAATGAGCAGTTCTTC CASSATSASSSYNEQFF
TRBJ2-7 - 13 - TRBV6-2/TRBV6-3 TGTGCCAGCAGTTACTCTACACAATACGAGCAGTACTTC CASSYSTQYEQYF
TRBJ2-7 - 17 TRBD2 TRBV9 TGTGCCAGCAGCGTTGCCCCCGGGACTAGCGACTCCTACGAGCAGTACTTC CASSVAPGTSDSYEQYF
TRBJ2-1 - 15 TRBD2 TRBV6-5 TGTGCCAGCAGCGATCTAGCGGGGGTGGGGGGTGAGCAGTTCTTC CASSDLAGVGGEQFF
TRBJ2-5 once 14 - TRBV18 TGTGCCAGCTCACCATCTCGGGGGCAAGAGACCCAGTACTTC CASSPSRGQETQYF
TRBJ1-5 - 14 - TRBV5-1 TGCGCCAGCAGTCCAGCCGGGGGCAATCAGCCCCAGCATTTT CASSPAGGNQPQHF
TRBJ2-1 - 12 - TRBV6-6 TGTGCCAGCAGTCCACAGGGAAATGAGCAGTTCTTC CASSPQGNEQFF
TRBJ2-7 - 18 - TRBV9 TGTGCCAGCAGCGTAGGACCCCCAGGCGCGGGGCAGTCCTACGAGCAGTACTTC CASSVGPPGAGQSYEQYF
TRBJ1-1 few 14 - TRBV5-1 TGCGCCAGCAGCTGGGCCCTGGGGGGCACTGAAGCTTTCTTT CASSWALGGTEAFF
TRBJ1-5 - 14 - TRBV6-5 TGTGCCAGCAGTCTCAGACAGGAACATCAGCCCCAGCATTTT CASSLRQEHQPQHF
TRBJ1-1 - 13 - TRBV11-3 TGTGCCAGCAGTACAGGGCTGAACACTGAAGCTTTCTTT CASSTGLNTEAFF
TRBJ2-7 once 12 - TRBV5-5 TGTGCCAGCAGCCCCGACAGCTACGAGCAGTACTTC CASSPDSYEQYF
TRBJ1-1 - 16 - TRBV19 TGTGCCAGTAGTATACGCCGGGGACTGGGGGACACTGAAGCTTTCTTT CASSIRRGLGDTEAFF
TRBJ1-2 - 13 - TRBV6-5 TGTGCCAGCAGTTCAACAGATAACTATGGCTACACCTTC CASSSTDNYGYTF
TRBJ2-2 - 16 - TRBV2 TGTGCCAGCAGGCCCCCGGGACAACTGAACACCGGGGAGCTGTTTTTT CASRPPGQLNTGELFF
TRBJ2-3 - 17 TRBD2 TRBV7-9 TGTGCCAGCAGCAACCCTAGCGGGGGGAAGAACACAGATACGCAGTATTTT CASSNPSGGKNTDTQYF
TRBJ1-4 - 15 - TRBV29-1 TGCAGCGTTGAAGATCAGGCAGCTACTAATGAAAAACTGTTTTTT CSVEDQAATNEKLFF
TRBJ2-3 once 18 TRBD2 TRBV5-1 TGCGCCAGCAGCTTGACTAGCGGGGGGTCGAGAAGCACAGATACGCAGTATTTT CASSLTSGGSRSTDTQYF
TRBJ1-1 - 14 TRBD1 TRBV19 TGTGCCAGCCTCTCAGGGGGGCCGGCCACTGAAGCTTTCTTT CASLSGGPATEAFF
TRBJ2-1 - 16 - TRBV3-1/TRBV3-2 TGTGCCAGCAGCCCCCTGCCTGGACTATTGGGCAATGAGCAGTTCTTC CASSPLPGLLGNEQFF
TRBJ2-7 - 15 TRBD1 TRBV9 TGTGCCAGCAGCGTGATTGGACAGGGGGCAGAAGAGCAGTACTTC CASSVIGQGAEEQYF
TRBJ1-2 - 14 - TRBV19 TGTGCCAGTAGCGCTGCGGGGAATCTCTATGGCTACACCTTC CASSAAGNLYGYTF
TRBJ1-2 - 17 TRBD1 TRBV19 TGTGCCAGTAGTACTCGACAGACAGGGGGTCGAGGCTATGGCTACACCTTC CASSTRQTGGRGYGYTF
TRBJ1-1 - 13 - TRBV30 TGTGCCTGGACTTCACATTCGAACACTGAAGCTTTCTTT CAWTSHSNTEAFF
TRBJ2-7 - 16 TRBD2 TRBV9 TGTGCCAGCAGCGTAGGGGTTAGCGGGGCCCCCGCCGAGCAGTACTTC CASSVGVSGAPAEQYF
TRBJ1-2 - 16 - TRBV3-1/TRBV3-2 TGTGCCAGCAGCCCTCCCCGGGCGGGGCGGGGCTATGGCTACACCTTC CASSPPRAGRGYGYTF
TRBJ2-7 - 19 - TRBV30 TGTGCCTTGGGGGAGGTGACCCGGGGGAATAGCGGACTAACCTACGAGCAGTACTTC CALGEVTRGNSGLTYEQYF
TRBJ2-1 - 18 TRBD2 TRBV7-9 TGTGCCAGCAGCCTCCCCCCCCGACTAGCGGGGTACTACAATGAGCAGTTCTTC CASSLPPRLAGYYNEQFF
TRBJ2-4 - 14 - TRBV7-2 TGTGCCAGCAGGGTAGGCGGTGCCGGGAACATTCAGTACTTC CASRVGGAGNIQYF
TRBJ2-2 few 16 - TRBV10-3 TGTGCCATCAGTGAGTCGGAGGGACAGTACACCGGGGAGCTGTTTTTT CAISESEGQYTGELFF
TRBJ2-2 few 14 TRBD1 TRBV27 TGTGCCAGCAGGGGACAGGAGGACACCGGGGAGCTGTTTTTT CASRGQEDTGELFF
TRBJ2-5 - 14 - TRBV6-1 TGTGCCAGCAGTGAAGGAAGGGGGGGAGAGACCCAGTACTTC CASSEGRGGETQYF
TRBJ1-1 - 14 - TRBV18 TGTGCCAGCTCACCGGCGGCCGTGAACACTGAAGCTTTCTTT CASSPAAVNTEAFF
TRBJ1-3 - 17 TRBD1 TRBV18 TGTGCCAGCTCACCACTTCTAGGGACAGGGGTCGGAAACACCATATATTTT CASSPLLGTGVGNTIYF
TRBJ2-3 - 17 - TRBV18 TGTGCCAGCTCACCACTTAGGTCTGGGCCCCTCACAGATACGCAGTATTTT CASSPLRSGPLTDTQYF
TRBJ1-4 - 14 - TRBV15 TGTGCCACCAGCAGAGCGGGGGGTAATGAAAAACTGTTTTTT CATSRAGGNEKLFF
TRBJ1-5 once 14 - TRBV18 TGTGCCAGCTCACCTGACAGAACTTATCAGCCCCAGCATTTT CASSPDRTYQPQHF
TRBJ1-5 once 12 - TRBV7-2 TGTGCCAGCAGCACGCAGAATCAGCCCCAGCATTTT CASSTQNQPQHF
TRBJ2-3 - 16 - TRBV27 TGTGCCAGCAGTTTATATGGTTGGGGAGGCACAGATACGCAGTATTTT CASSLYGWGGTDTQYF
TRBJ2-2 - 19 TRBD2 TRBV9 TGTGCCAGCAGCGTATCAGTCACTAGCGGGGGCATGAACACCGGGGAGCTGTTTTTT CASSVSVTSGGMNTGELFF
TRBJ2-5 - 14 TRBD1 TRBV6-2/TRBV6-3 TGTGCCAGCAGCGATTGGGACAGGGAAGAGACCCAGTACTTC CASSDWDREETQYF
TRBJ2-3 once 16 TRBD1 TRBV19 TGTGCCAGTAGTAACCCACAGGGGGCGCGGTCAGATACGCAGTATTTT CASSNPQGARSDTQYF
TRBJ2-3 once 15 TRBD2 TRBV6-5 TGTGCCAGCAGCGTAGCGGGGGCTAGCACAGATACGCAGTATTTT CASSVAGASTDTQYF